The present T cell receptor beta chain was sequenced within a study of CD8 T cells in Susac syndrome. Study-level points and caveats: A relatively small number of individuals underwent TCR sequencing and HLA analysis.

RNA in amounts of 0.5 to 1 ug was reverse transcribed with random hexamers. Amplification of the TCR beta CDR3 was carried out by immunoSEQ multiplex PCR, which spanned a total of 54 Vbeta and 13 Jbeta segments. TCRdb ran MiXCR on the immunoSEQ multiplex PCR reads and lists one entry per CDR3 protein. The sample has 180,000 or so distinct CDR3 sequences; approximately 94% are singletons. Germline lookup yields CDR1 LNHNV and CDR2 YYDKDF (reference sequence). The V and J ends lost 4 bases and 7 bases respectively, with 14 bases between them. This CDR3 comprises 15 residues. The authors carried out high-throughput sequencing of TCR beta. They applied it to CD8+ and CD4+ T cells obtained from blood. Healthy donors acted as controls, with matching for age and sex. For this clonotype: Its cognate antigen is unknown.

The receptor was derived from a human donor in good health. The sequencing sample was made of CD4+ T cells from PBMCs. V is TRBV15 and J is TRBJ2-6, with unresolved D. CDR3 in DNA: TGTGCCACCAGCACCGGACGGAGCTTCGCCAACGTCCTGACTTTC. Amino acid sequence: CATSTGRSFANVLTF. The full variable domain, with the rest looked up from reference TRBV15 and TRBJ2-6, is DAMVIQNPRYQVTQFGKPVTLSCSQTLNHNVMYWYQQKSSQAPKLLFHYYDKDFNNEADTPDNFQSRRPNTSFCFLDIRSPGLGDTAMYLCATSTGRSFANVLTFGAGSRLTVL.